This T cell receptor (beta chain) emerged from a study of cytomegalovirus exposure and HLA in healthy donors. Study-level findings and limits: The later analysis indicated that the majority of CMV-associated TCR beta chains appeared HLA-restricted. The likely explanation for a cluster of highly shared sequence variants was sequencing artifact. TCR beta chains numbering approximately 150 were designated cytomegalovirus-associated.

Looked up from germline, CDR1 is MNHEY and CDR2 is SMNVEV (reference sequence). Trimming removed 3 bases from V and 2 bases from J, with 8 bases in between. This CDR3 has 13 residues. Concerning this clone: Its target is not known.

PCR employed 60 Vbeta and 13 Jbeta primers. Data came from immunoSEQ multiplex PCR; TCRdb stores just in-frame clones and leaves some out. This table has about 96,000 clones, roughly 74% appearing once. The origin of this receptor is a woman in her 70s in good health and CMV-seropositive. This rearrangement joins TRBV27 to TRBJ2-7; a weak D match, TRBD2 (6 bases). The specimen was PBMCs. CDR3 DNA: TGTGCCAGCAGTTTGGCGGGAACCTACGAGCAGTACTTC. Protein sequence: CASSLAGTYEQYF.